The T cell receptor beta chain described here comes from a study of shared clonotypes between healthy human individuals. General study points: Investigators expected sequencing depth to affect clonotype sharing among donors.

The data were produced by immunoSEQ multiplex PCR, yet TCRdb's version contains in-frame clones alone and is incomplete. Of around 940,000 clones in the sample, more than 75% are singletons; the top ten hold over 1.3%. The CDR3 has 15 amino acids. Germline CDR1 and CDR2: MNHEY and SVGAGI. V dropped 2 bases and J dropped 2; count of bases not matched to a gene: 6. This clone was counted between two and nine times. Antigen unknown. V usage is TRBV6-5 and J usage is TRBJ2-7, with TRBD1 identical over 7 bases. The sequenced sample was memory CD4+ T cells sorted from blood. This sample's subset: CD45RA-negative fraction. The sequence came from a man aged 18 to 35 in good health. The DNA of the CDR3 is TGTGCCAGCAGTTACGCGCAGGGGGTGCCCTACGAGCAGTACTTC. Translating it yields CASSYAQGVPYEQYF.